Following are 30 T cell receptor beta chains from one sample sequenced in a study of neoadjuvant anti-PD-1 for oral cavity cancer. The repertoire was sequenced with immunoSEQ multiplex PCR; TCRdb's copy has only in-frame clones and lacks some. The sample has about 14,000 clones; 60% to 70% are singletons. The input for sequencing was PBMCs, taken before nivolumab (anti-PD-1) treatment. All receptors derive from a person aged 40 to 85 with oral cavity squamous cell carcinoma.

The CDR3 DNA sequence: TGTGCCACCAGCAGAGATCTAGTGACAAAGAATGAGCAGTTCTTC. This sequence encodes CATSRDLVTKNEQFF. This chain links TRBV15 with TRBJ2-1; D not resolved. Germline V lookup: CDR1 LNHNV, CDR2 YYDKDF (reference sequence). V was cut by 0 bases and J by 7 bases, with 13 bases left in between. There are 15 residues in the CDR3.

This clone was picked up a small number of times. This chain joins TRBV7-9 and TRBJ2-7; no definite D call. Trimming pared 8 bases from V and 3 bases from J, leaving 11 bases between. This CDR3 has 12 amino acids. Germline values: CDR1 SEHNR, CDR2 FQNEAQ (reference sequence). The CDR3: CASGQQHYEQYF. The CDR3 DNA sequence: TGTGCCAGCGGTCAGCAACACTACGAGCAGTACTTC.

This sequence joins TRBV29-1 and TRBJ2-5; 7 bases fit TRBD1. CDR1 SQVTM and CDR2 ANQGSEA come from the germline V gene. V gave up 2 bases and J gave up 5 bases; unmatched junction bases: 8. The CDR3 is 14 residues long. CDR3 coding DNA: TGCAGCGTTGAAAGTAGACAGGGACGGGAGACCCAGTACTTC. Translated, it gives CSVESRQGRETQYF. The full variable domain, with the rest looked up from reference TRBV29-1 and TRBJ2-5, is SAVISQKPSRDICQRGTSLTIQCQVDSQVTMMFWYRQQPGQSLTLIATANQGSEATYESGFVIDKFPISRPNLTFSTLTVSNMSPEDSSIYLCSVESRQGRETQYFGPGTRLLVL.

The rearrangement joins TRBV15 to TRBJ2-5; D is uncertain. V dropped 4 bases and J dropped 7 bases, with 13 bases sitting between them. CDR3 length: 13 residues. From germline, CDR1 is LNHNV and CDR2 YYDKDF (reference sequence). Here the CDR3 reads CATSKEQAGTQYF. The CDR3 coding sequence is TGTGCCACCAGCAAGGAACAAGCCGGGACCCAGTACTTC. The full variable domain, its missing parts supplied by reference TRBV15 and TRBJ2-5, is DAMVIQNPRYQVTQFGKPVTLSCSQTLNHNVMYWYQQKSSQAPKLLFHYYDKDFNNEADTPDNFQSRRPNTSFCFLDIRSPGLGDTAMYLCATSKEQAGTQYFGPGTRLLVL.

CDR3 residues: CASSLRGTTYEQYF. The CDR3 DNA sequence: TGTGCCAGCAGCCTGCGGGGCACCACCTACGAGCAGTACTTC. The chain recombines TRBV27 with TRBJ2-7, with TRBD2 as a possible D gene (6 bases). V lost 6 bases to trimming and J lost 2 bases, with 14 bases between them. The germline CDR1 and CDR2 sequences are MNHEY and SMNVEV (reference sequence). This CDR3 spans 14 amino acids.

The chain is built from TRBV5-1 and TRBJ2-1; 9 bases agree with TRBD1. The length of the CDR3 is 17 residues. Germline-derived CDR1 and CDR2 are SGHRS and YFSETQ. Unmatched junction bases numbered 13, after V lost 1 base and J lost 8 bases. The CDR3 DNA follows: TGCGCCAGCAGCTTGAGGGGTCGGGGACAGGGCAGGTATGAGCAGTTCTTC. Amino acids: CASSLRGRGQGRYEQFF.

The gene calls are TRBV27 and TRBJ2-1; maybe TRBD1 (6 bases). The CDR3 sequence is 14 residues long. V lost 6 bases to trimming and J lost 13 bases, with 22 bases between them. In germline, CDR1 is MNHEY, CDR2 SMNVEV (reference sequence). The CDR3 loop is CASSFSGTPATQFF. CDR3 DNA: TGTGCCAGCAGCTTTTCCGGGACACCGGCCACCCAGTTCTTC.

This clone was counted a few times. J is TRBJ2-7 and V is TRBV4-1; 7 bases align to TRBD1. The CDR3 spans 18 residues. V lost 0 bases and J lost 3; bases outside the gene matches: 14. Germline lookup yields CDR1 MGHRA and CDR2 YSYEKL. The CDR3, as DNA: TGCGCCAGCAGCCAAGATCCACGGGCCGGACAGGCCTTCTACGAGCAGTACTTC. Its protein product is CASSQDPRAGQAFYEQYF.

The V gene is TRBV10-3, the J gene TRBJ1-1; TRBD1 matches 7 bases. Germline values: CDR1 ENHRY, CDR2 SYGVKD. The CDR3 is 16 amino acids. V lost 0 bases to trimming and J lost 4 bases; unmatched junction nucleotides: 8. This CDR3 is CAISESLQGVGTEAFF. CDR3 in DNA: TGTGCCATCAGTGAGTCGCTCCAGGGGGTCGGCACTGAAGCTTTCTTT.

This sequence joins TRBV5-6 and TRBJ1-2, with D possibly matching TRBD1 (5 bases). CDR1 and CDR2 from the germline V gene are SGHDT and YYEEEE. V lost 3 bases to trimming and J lost 8 bases, with 14 bases between them. The CDR3 totals 13 residues. The CDR3 reads CASSSGTVAGYTF. DNA of the CDR3: TGTGCCAGCAGCTCCGGGACGGTGGCGGGCTACACCTTC.

This clone was seen a single time. The chain is built from TRBV15 and TRBJ1-5; D not resolved. In germline, CDR1 is LNHNV, CDR2 YYDKDF (reference sequence). The CDR3 contains 13 residues. V was clipped by 0 bases and J by 11 bases, with 11 bases between them. CDR3 region: CATSRDPLRTQHF. CDR3 coding DNA: TGTGCCACCAGCAGAGATCCCCTTCGAACCCAGCATTTT.

This chain links TRBV28 with TRBJ1-2; TRBD1 might be the D (6 bases). Trimming took 7 bases from V and 8 from J, leaving 14 bases between them. This CDR3 has 12 amino acids. Looked up from germline, CDR1 is MDHEN and CDR2 is SYDVKM. CDR3 loop: CASTPDSRGYTF. In DNA, the CDR3 is TGTGCCAGCACCCCGGACAGTCGAGGCTACACCTTC.

V is TRBV7-8 and J is TRBJ2-7, with 8 positions matching TRBD1. V shed 5 bases and J 3 bases; nucleotides not matched to a gene: 12. In germline, CDR1 is SGHVS, CDR2 FQNEAQ. The CDR3 has 16 amino acids. The CDR3 region is CASSALQGDHVYEQYF. The CDR3 coding sequence is TGTGCCAGCAGCGCCTTACAGGGGGACCACGTCTACGAGCAGTACTTC.

This chain links TRBV25-1 with TRBJ1-1; 7 bases map to TRBD1. Germline-derived CDR1 and CDR2 are MGHDK and SYGVNS. This CDR3 spans 17 amino acids. The V segment lost 3 bases and the J segment 1 base; nucleotides outside the gene matches: 11. The CDR3 spells CASSDSPGGSGNTEAFF. As DNA, the CDR3 is TGTGCCAGCAGTGATTCTCCAGGGGGTTCGGGGAACACTGAAGCTTTCTTT.

This clone was detected a few times. The chain joins TRBV14 to TRBJ1-6, with 9 bases that match TRBD1. CDR1 is SGHDN, CDR2 FVKESK, per germline. With 5 bases clipped from V and 7 bases from J, the junction kept 15 bases outside the gene matches. The CDR3 length is 18 residues. This chain's CDR3 is CASSWGQGGPGRNSPLHF. The CDR3 nucleotides are TGTGCCAGCAGCTGGGGACAGGGTGGACCTGGAAGGAATTCACCCCTCCACTTT.

A few counts support this clone. The V and J genes are TRBV10-2 and TRBJ2-7, with a possible D match to TRBD2 (7 bases). Trimming took off 3 bases at V and 2 bases at J, with 8 bases between the two ends. The germline V gene has CDR1 WSHSY and CDR2 SAAADI. The CDR3 covers 13 residues. Written as DNA, the CDR3 is TGCGCCAGCAGTGACGGGGGGCCCTACGAGCAGTACTTC. This translates into CASSDGGPYEQYF.

V gene TRBV6-5 combines with J gene TRBJ2-7; D is ambiguous. Per germline, CDR1 MNHEY and CDR2 SVGAGI. The V gene lost 0 bases and the J gene lost 9 bases, with 12 bases spanning the gap. The CDR3 has 13 amino acids. The DNA of the CDR3 is TGTGCCAGCAGTTACTCAGATGGCAGCGTGCAGTACTTC. This translates into CASSYSDGSVQYF.

This chain uses TRBV11-2 with TRBJ2-6; tentative D call: TRBD1 (5 bases). This CDR3 region has 18 residues. Germline loops: CDR1 SGHAT, CDR2 FQNNGV. The V and J ends lost 1 base and 0 bases respectively, with 13 bases between them. In nucleotides, the CDR3 is TGTGCCAGCAGCTTAGGGCCTGACAGACGCTCTGGGGCCAACGTCCTGACTTTC. Protein product: CASSLGPDRRSGANVLTF.

This chain links TRBV4-2 with TRBJ2-1, with D possibly called TRBD1 or TRBD2 (5 bases each). Trimming took off 3 bases at V and 9 bases at J, with 24 bases between the two ends. This CDR3 comprises 17 residues. Germline CDR1 and CDR2: LGHNA and YNFKEQ. CDR3 protein: CASSHVTGAGVPSEQFF. Written as DNA, the CDR3 is TGTGCCAGCAGCCATGTTACCGGGGCCGGGGTACCCAGTGAGCAGTTCTTC.

This clone was observed a handful of times. CDR3 residues: CASSFRVKRDSPLHF. CDR3 nucleotides: TGTGCCAGCAGCTTCAGGGTTAAAAGGGATTCACCCCTCCACTTT. The chain joins TRBV11-2 to TRBJ1-6, with D possibly being TRBD1 (5 bases). CDR1 is SGHAT, CDR2 FQNNGV, per germline. The CDR3 is made up of 15 amino acids. V lost 3 bases and J lost 8, with 14 bases in between.

V gene TRBV5-1 combines with J gene TRBJ2-3, with 10 bases that match TRBD2. This CDR3 comprises 14 residues. Germline values: CDR1 SGHRS, CDR2 YFSETQ. The V and J ends lost 3 bases and 5 bases, in that order; junction bases with no gene match: 3. The CDR3 loop reads CASSWTSGGDTQYF. The CDR3 DNA reads TGCGCCAGCAGCTGGACTAGCGGAGGAGATACGCAGTATTTT.

By frequency in the sample, this clone is medium-sized (0.01 to 0.1%). The gene calls are TRBV18 and TRBJ1-1, with D uncertain. This CDR3 is built from 17 residues. Germline V gene sequence: CDR1 KGHSH, CDR2 LQKENI. Trimming took 2 bases from V and 0 from J, leaving 16 bases between them. The CDR3 bases are TGTGCCAGCTCACCATTGCCAAGTGACGTAATGAACACTGAAGCTTTCTTT. Translating gives CASSPLPSDVMNTEAFF. Looking up the rest from reference TRBV18 and TRBJ1-1 gives the full variable domain: NAGVMQNPRHLVRRRGQEARLRCSPMKGHSHVYWYRQLPEEGLKFMVYLQKENIIDESGMPKERFSAEFPKEGPSILRIQQVVRGDSAAYFCASSPLPSDVMNTEAFFGQGTRLTVV.

The chain carries TRBV6-1 and TRBJ2-7; D gene ambiguous. The V end was cut by 4 bases, the J end by 7 bases, with 26 bases between. The CDR3 is made up of 17 amino acids. CDR1 is MNHNS and CDR2 is SASEGT in the germline V gene. The CDR3 protein is CASSGVFGPGPLGEQYF. The CDR3 nucleotides are TGTGCCAGCAGTGGGGTCTTCGGTCCTGGGCCTTTGGGAGAGCAGTACTTC.

This chain links TRBV2 with TRBJ2-2; no reliable D call. V dropped 4 bases and J dropped 4 bases, with 10 bases sitting between them. This CDR3 has 14 amino acids. The germline V gene has CDR1 SNHLY and CDR2 FYNNEI. This chain's CDR3 is CASSVHPTTGELFF. In nucleotides, the CDR3 is TGTGCCAGCAGTGTTCACCCGACCACCGGGGAGCTGTTTTTT.

V gene TRBV15 combines with J gene TRBJ1-2; D ambiguous. The CDR3 spans 12 residues. The germline V gene has CDR1 LNHNV and CDR2 YYDKDF (reference sequence). Trimming left V 4 bases short and J 1 base short, with 4 bases between. This chain's CDR3 is CATSTHNYGYTF. CDR3 nucleotides: TGTGCCACCAGCACACATAACTATGGCTACACCTTC.

This chain links TRBV6-1 with TRBJ2-7; 10 bases are a match to TRBD2. Germline CDR1 reads MNHNS; CDR2 reads SASEGT. V lost 4 bases, J lost 7 bases, and 7 bases stayed unmatched. The CDR3 length is 14 residues. CDR3 coding DNA: TGTGCCAGCAGTGTGCTAGCGGGAGTTGGAGAGCAGTACTTC. It codes for CASSVLAGVGEQYF.

This clone turned up a few times. The chain recombines TRBV10-2 with TRBJ1-5; D ambiguous. This CDR3 is 13 amino acids long. Between the trimmed V and J ends, which lost 4 bases and 7 bases, there was a span of 11 bases. Per the germline V gene, CDR1 is WSHSY and CDR2 is SAAADI. The DNA for the CDR3 is TGCGCCAGCAGTGGAGATCAGCGGCAGCCCCAGCATTTT. Translating it yields CASSGDQRQPQHF.

V is TRBV19 and J is TRBJ2-7, with D possibly being TRBD2 (6 bases). The length of the CDR3 is 13 residues. Per germline, CDR1 LNHDA and CDR2 SQIVND (reference sequence). V was trimmed by 3 bases and J by 7 bases, leaving 13 bases between them. CDR3 protein: CASSIVRGGEQYF. The DNA of the CDR3 is TGTGCCAGTAGTATCGTCCGTGGAGGGGAGCAGTACTTC.

V is TRBV28 and J is TRBJ2-1; D ambiguous. The CDR3 is 15 residues long. Trimming took 5 bases from V and 5 from J, leaving 16 bases between them. Germline V gives CDR1 MDHEN, CDR2 SYDVKM. CDR3 protein: CASSDPYLAHNEQFF. The CDR3 coding sequence is TGTGCCAGCAGTGACCCCTACCTGGCCCACAATGAGCAGTTCTTC. The full variable domain, rest sourced from reference TRBV28 and TRBJ2-1, is DVKVTQSSRYLVKRTGEKVFLECVQDMDHENMFWYRQDPGLGLRLIYFSYDVKMKEKGDIPEGYSVSREKKERFSLILESASTNQTSMYLCASSDPYLAHNEQFFGPGTRLTVL.

V is TRBV9 and J is TRBJ2-5, with D perhaps matching TRBD1 (6 bases). Germline CDR1 reads SGDLS; CDR2 reads YYNGEE. The V gene lost 1 base and the J gene lost 5 bases, with 18 bases spanning the gap. CDR3 length: 16 residues. The CDR3 region has the DNA TGTGCCAGCAGCGTATCCGGGACATCCGATCGGGAGACCCAGTACTTC. It codes for CASSVSGTSDRETQYF.